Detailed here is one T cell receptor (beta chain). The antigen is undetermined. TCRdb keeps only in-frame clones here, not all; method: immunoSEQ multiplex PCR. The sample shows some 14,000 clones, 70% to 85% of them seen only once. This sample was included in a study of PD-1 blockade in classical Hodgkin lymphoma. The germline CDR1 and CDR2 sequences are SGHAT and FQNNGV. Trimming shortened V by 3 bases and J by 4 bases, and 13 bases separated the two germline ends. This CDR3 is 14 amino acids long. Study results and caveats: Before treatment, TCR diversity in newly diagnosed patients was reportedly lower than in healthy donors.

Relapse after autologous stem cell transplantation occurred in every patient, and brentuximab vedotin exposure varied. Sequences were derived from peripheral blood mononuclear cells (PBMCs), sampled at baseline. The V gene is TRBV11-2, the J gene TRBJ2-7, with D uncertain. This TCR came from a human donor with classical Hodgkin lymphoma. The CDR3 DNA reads TGTGCCAGCAGCTTTCAAGGGAATAAATACGAGCAGTACTTC. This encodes CASSFQGNKYEQYF.